The 9 T cell receptor beta chains in this list originate from one sample, sequenced in a study of T cells in Graves' hyperthyroidism and ophthalmopathy. What was amplified from RNA transcripts were TCR beta CDR3 regions. Initially, a first-round RT-PCR of the TCR CDR3 employed the HTBI primer set. TCRdb used MiXCR to reprocess the multiplex PCR reads, holding one entry per CDR3 protein. The sample consists of around 390,000 distinct CDR3 sequences, approximately 15% of them appearing once. The sample taken for sequencing was blood. The receptors derive from a young woman with Graves' ophthalmopathy.

This clonotype was recorded once. V is TRBV6-2 or TRBV6-3 and J is TRBJ1-5, with 10 bases that match TRBD1. CDR3 length: 15 amino acids. Unmatched junction bases numbered 5, after V lost 6 bases and J lost 3 bases. CDR1 MNHEY and CDR2 SVGEGT come from the germline V gene. The CDR3 protein is CASSRDRGDNQPQHF. In nucleotides, the CDR3 is TGTGCCAGCAGCCGGGACAGGGGCGACAATCAGCCCCAGCATTTT.

This clonotype was detected many times. This chain links TRBV3-1 with TRBJ1-6, with D possibly TRBD1 on 6 matching bases. Trimming left V 0 bases short and J 7 bases short, with 13 bases between. Germline V gives CDR1 LGHDT, CDR2 YNNKEL (reference sequence). This CDR3 comprises 16 residues. The CDR3 loop is CASSQDGGAWNSPLHF. CDR3 nucleotide sequence: TGTGCCAGCAGCCAAGATGGGGGGGCCTGGAATTCACCCCTCCACTTT.

The rearrangement links TRBV7-2 to TRBJ2-1; a possible D gene is TRBD2 (5 bases). Per the germline V gene, CDR1 is SGHTA and CDR2 is FQGNSA. The CDR3 runs 12 residues. Deletions cut 5 bases from V and 13 bases from J, with 15 bases between. CDR3: CASSQSTREQFF. The CDR3 DNA follows: TGTGCCAGCAGCCAATCTACGAGGGAACAGTTCTTC.

Ten or more counts support this clonotype. The chain combines TRBV20-1 with TRBJ2-3, with 10 bases identical to TRBD2. The CDR3 spans 16 residues. Germline V gene sequence: CDR1 DFQATT, CDR2 SNEGSKA (reference sequence). Losses at the gene ends were 3 bases for V and 1 base for J; bases not matched to a gene: 7. The DNA for the CDR3 is TGCAGTGCTAGTGAACGCGGGACTAGCGGCACAGATACGCAGTATTTT. Protein: CSASERGTSGTDTQYF.

V and J are TRBV9 and TRBJ2-7; D not certain. Trimming took 0 bases from V and 2 from J, leaving 9 bases between them. The CDR3 loop spans 14 amino acids. Germline CDR1 and CDR2: SGDLS and YYNGEE. CDR3 in amino acids: CASSVGRGPYEQYF. The CDR3 DNA is TGTGCCAGCAGCGTAGGGAGAGGCCCCTACGAGCAGTACTTC.

The chain links TRBV30 to TRBJ2-5; 7 positions agree with TRBD2. Per the germline V gene, CDR1 is GTSNPN and CDR2 is SVGIG (reference sequence). The CDR3 totals 15 residues. Trimming removed 0 bases from V and 5 bases from J; junction bases left unmatched: 9. CDR3 sequence: CAWSVLAGATETQYF. The CDR3 coding sequence is TGTGCCTGGAGTGTATTGGCGGGAGCGACGGAGACCCAGTACTTC.

For this clonotype: A much more abundant neighbour one base away suggests this may be a read error. CDR3: CSSSGTSGGQETQYF. Written as DNA, the CDR3 is TGCAGCTCCTCCGGGACTAGCGGGGGCCAAGAGACCCAGTACTTC. The chain is built from TRBV29-1 and TRBJ2-5, with 14 bases that match TRBD2. Germline V CDR1 and CDR2: SQVTM, ANQGSEA. With V trimmed by 8 bases and J by 1 base, 6 bases remained unmatched. The CDR3 is 15 amino acids.

This clonotype showed up many times. The chain combines TRBV27 with TRBJ1-5, with 8 bases aligning to TRBD1. There are 14 residues in the CDR3. Germline V gene data show CDR1 as MNHEY and CDR2 as SMNVEV (reference sequence). J gave up 6 bases and V 3 bases, and 4 bases lay outside the gene matches. DNA of the CDR3: TGTGCCAGCAGTTTTCAGGGGGCGGGTCAGCCCCAGCATTTT. Translating it yields CASSFQGAGQPQHF.

The chain employs TRBV29-1 and TRBJ2-2; the D is unclear. The CDR3 is 13 amino acids. Per germline, CDR1 SQVTM and CDR2 ANQGSEA. The germline V and J ends were trimmed by 2 bases and 6 bases, with 10 bases remaining between them. The CDR3 sequence: CSVEKSRPGELFF. CDR3 in DNA: TGCAGCGTTGAAAAGTCCAGACCCGGGGAGCTGTTTTTT.